This TCR beta chain stems from a study of CD8 T cells in Susac syndrome. Overall study: When their blood was taken, the Susac syndrome patients had either not yet had any therapy, were taking corticosteroids, or were taking intravenous immunoglobulin alone.

Germline CDR1 is SGHAT and CDR2 is FQNNGV. There are 10 residues in the CDR3. Random hexamers were used to reverse transcribe the RNA input (roughly 0.5 to 1 ug). MiXCR, applied by TCRdb to the immunoSEQ multiplex PCR reads, yields one record per CDR3 protein. The sample has about 150,000 distinct CDR3 sequences, around 96% seen once. Points on this clonotype: Sequence at one end of the junction differs from germline and may be a read error.

This clonotype was obtained from a human donor with Susac syndrome. Sequences were obtained from CD4+ T cells from PBMCs. The chain uses TRBV11-2 and TRBJ1-1; 7 positions agree with TRBD1. The CDR3 loop is CASGDSEVFF. DNA for the CDR3: TGTGCCAGCGGGGACAGTGAAGTTTTCTTT.